This record looks at one T cell receptor beta chain sequence and its context. Data came from immunoSEQ multiplex PCR; TCRdb stores just in-frame clones and leaves some out. The profile shows roughly 60,000 clones, around 88% of them singletons. The sample belongs to a study of OX40 agonist ivuxolimab in advanced cancers. V lost 2 bases and J lost 5; bases outside the gene matches: 6. CDR3 length: 15 residues. Germline CDR1 SGHAT, CDR2 FQNNGV. The sequencing here drew on CD4+ or CD8+ T cells sorted from blood, taken in a trial of the OX40 agonist ivuxolimab. The receptor was isolated from an adult with an advanced solid tumor such as melanoma, head and neck, liver or kidney cancer. The rearrangement links TRBV11-2 to TRBJ2-3, with 8 bases fitting TRBD2. CDR3 sequence (DNA): TGTGCCAGCAGCTTATGGCGGGGGGTTGGAGATACGCAGTATTTT. It encodes CASSLWRGVGDTQYF.